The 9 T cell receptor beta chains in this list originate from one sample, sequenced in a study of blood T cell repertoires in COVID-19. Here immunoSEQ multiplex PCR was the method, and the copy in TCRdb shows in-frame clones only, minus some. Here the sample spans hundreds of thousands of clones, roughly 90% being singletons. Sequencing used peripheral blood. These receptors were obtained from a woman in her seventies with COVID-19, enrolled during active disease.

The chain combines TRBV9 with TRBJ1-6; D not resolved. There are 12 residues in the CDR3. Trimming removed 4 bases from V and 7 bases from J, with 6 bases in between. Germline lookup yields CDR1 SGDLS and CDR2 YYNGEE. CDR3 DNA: TGTGCCAGCAGCACAGAGAATTCACCCCTCCACTTT. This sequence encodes CASSTENSPLHF.

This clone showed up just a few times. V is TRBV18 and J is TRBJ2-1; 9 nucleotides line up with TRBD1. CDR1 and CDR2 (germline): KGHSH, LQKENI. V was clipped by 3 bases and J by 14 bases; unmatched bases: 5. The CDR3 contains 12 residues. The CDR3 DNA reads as TGTGCCAGCTCACCCCTGGGACAGGGAGAGTTCTTC. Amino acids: CASSPLGQGEFF.

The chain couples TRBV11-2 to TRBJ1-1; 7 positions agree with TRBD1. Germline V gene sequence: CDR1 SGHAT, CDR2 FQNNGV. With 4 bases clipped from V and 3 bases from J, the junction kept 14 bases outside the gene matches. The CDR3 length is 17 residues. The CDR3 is CASSSGRGLRGYTEAFF. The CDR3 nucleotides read TGTGCCAGCAGCTCAGGCAGGGGGTTGAGGGGGTACACTGAAGCTTTCTTT.

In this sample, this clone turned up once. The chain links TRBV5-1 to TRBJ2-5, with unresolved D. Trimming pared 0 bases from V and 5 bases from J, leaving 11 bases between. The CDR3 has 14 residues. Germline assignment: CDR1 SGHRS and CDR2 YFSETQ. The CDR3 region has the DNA TGCGCCAGCAGCTTGGAGGCGGCCCGCGAGACCCAGTACTTC. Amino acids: CASSLEAARETQYF.

The CDR3 here is CAWNPGGSNEQYF. CDR3 coding DNA: TGTGCCTGGAATCCAGGGGGCTCCAATGAGCAGTACTTC. The chain employs TRBV30 and TRBJ2-7, with 8 bases identical to TRBD1. This CDR3 has 13 residues. In germline, CDR1 is GTSNPN, CDR2 SVGIG (reference sequence). The V segment lost 4 bases and the J segment 7 bases; nucleotides outside the gene matches: 9. Drawing the rest from reference TRBV30 and TRBJ2-7, the complete variable domain is SQTIHQWPATLVQPVGSPLSLECTVEGTSNPNLYWYRQAAGRGLQLLFYSVGIGQISSEVPQNLSASRPQDRQFILSSKKLLLSDSGFYLCAWNPGGSNEQYFGPGTRLTVT.

The CDR3 loop is CASSFSSRGNSYEQYF. CDR3 sequence (DNA): TGTGCCAGCAGTTTCTCCTCCCGCGGCAACTCCTACGAGCAGTACTTC. V usage is TRBV6-2 or TRBV6-3 and J usage is TRBJ2-7, with D unclear. This CDR3 is built from 16 residues. The germline gives CDR1 MNHEY, CDR2 SVGEGT. V was cut by 4 bases and J by 0 bases, with 16 bases left in between.

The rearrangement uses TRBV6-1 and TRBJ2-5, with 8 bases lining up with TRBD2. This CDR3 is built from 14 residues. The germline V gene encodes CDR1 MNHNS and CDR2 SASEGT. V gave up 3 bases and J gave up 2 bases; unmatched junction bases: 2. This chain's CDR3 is CASSDLAGQETQYF. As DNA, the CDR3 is TGTGCCAGCAGTGATTTAGCGGGACAAGAGACCCAGTACTTC.

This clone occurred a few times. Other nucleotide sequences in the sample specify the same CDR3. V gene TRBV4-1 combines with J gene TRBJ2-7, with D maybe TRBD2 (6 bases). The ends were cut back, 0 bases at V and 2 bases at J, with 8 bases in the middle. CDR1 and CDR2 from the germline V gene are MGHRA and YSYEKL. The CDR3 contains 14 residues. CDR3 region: CASSQERDPYEQYF. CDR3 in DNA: TGCGCCAGCAGCCAAGAGCGGGATCCCTACGAGCAGTACTTC.

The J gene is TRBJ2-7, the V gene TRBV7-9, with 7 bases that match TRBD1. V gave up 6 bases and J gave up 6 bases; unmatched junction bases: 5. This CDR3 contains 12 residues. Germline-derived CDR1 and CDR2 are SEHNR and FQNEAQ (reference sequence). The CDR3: CASRRQGSEQYF. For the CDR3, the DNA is TGTGCCAGCAGGCGACAGGGTAGCGAGCAGTACTTC.